This is a list of T cell receptor beta chains from one sample in a study of shared clonotypes between healthy human individuals. Sequenced by immunoSEQ multiplex PCR; TCRdb stores in-frame clones only, minus some. The data hold roughly 1,500,000 clones, with 95% to 99% observed a single time. Input material: naive CD4+ T cells sorted from blood. Receptor source: a young man in good health. Each CDR3 is given with its conserved first and last residue. Fields, in order: J gene, V gene, CDR3 protein.

j_gene: TRBJ2-5
v_gene: TRBV2
CDR3aa: CASRGTVQETQYF

j_gene: TRBJ1-5
v_gene: TRBV6-5
CDR3aa: CASSRIGLLQPQHF

j_gene: TRBJ1-1
v_gene: TRBV5-4
CDR3aa: CASSLSINTGRAFF

j_gene: TRBJ2-1
v_gene: TRBV29-1
CDR3aa: CSVHTSGNEQFF

j_gene: TRBJ2-2
v_gene: TRBV27
CDR3aa: CASSLSKVGTGELFF

j_gene: TRBJ2-7
v_gene: TRBV5-1
CDR3aa: CASRSGQGKSTYEQYF

j_gene: TRBJ2-7
v_gene: TRBV29-1
CDR3aa: CSAWGLAGGPFYEQYF

j_gene: TRBJ2-1
v_gene: TRBV7-2
CDR3aa: CASSVQLWGLGNEQFF

j_gene: TRBJ2-7
v_gene: TRBV6-1
CDR3aa: CASSLAMSAEQYF

j_gene: TRBJ1-3
v_gene: TRBV19
CDR3aa: CASSPQLVPGNTIYF

j_gene: TRBJ1-3
v_gene: TRBV5-1
CDR3aa: CASSLSGGTGGGNTIYF

j_gene: TRBJ2-3
v_gene: TRBV20-1
CDR3aa: CSARADTQYF

j_gene: TRBJ2-4
v_gene: TRBV28
CDR3aa: CASSSIAINIQYF

j_gene: TRBJ2-1
v_gene: TRBV19
CDR3aa: CASSILAGATPTNEQFF

j_gene: TRBJ2-7
v_gene: TRBV20-1
CDR3aa: CSARLTPEQYF

j_gene: TRBJ2-7
v_gene: TRBV21-1
CDR3aa: CASSPRSYEQYF

j_gene: TRBJ2-7
v_gene: TRBV5-1
CDR3aa: CASRQDRERYEQYF

j_gene: TRBJ2-3
v_gene: TRBV11-2
CDR3aa: CASSLSRGTDTQYF

j_gene: TRBJ2-7
v_gene: TRBV18
CDR3aa: CASSPGLNSYEQYF

j_gene: TRBJ2-7
v_gene: TRBV7-6
CDR3aa: CASSLTGEGWQYF

j_gene: TRBJ2-1
v_gene: TRBV18
CDR3aa: CASSGRSSYNEQFF

j_gene: TRBJ2-1
v_gene: TRBV18
CDR3aa: CASSPPGQRGNEQFF

j_gene: TRBJ1-1
v_gene: TRBV9
CDR3aa: CASSVGYGLNTEAFF

j_gene: TRBJ1-1
v_gene: TRBV9
CDR3aa: CASSVDPQGGLRTEAFF

j_gene: TRBJ1-1
v_gene: TRBV25-1
CDR3aa: CASSESRSLQAFF

j_gene: TRBJ2-7
v_gene: TRBV5-4
CDR3aa: CASSLDPAGASHEQYF

j_gene: TRBJ1-4
v_gene: TRBV7-9
CDR3aa: CASSSDRGAREKLFF

j_gene: TRBJ2-5
v_gene: TRBV2
CDR3aa: CASSDRRGGLKETQYF

j_gene: TRBJ2-1
v_gene: TRBV11-3
CDR3aa: CASSSGTGSYNEQFF

j_gene: TRBJ2-1
v_gene: TRBV7-9
CDR3aa: CASSLWQGAHNEQFF

j_gene: TRBJ2-3
v_gene: TRBV11-2
CDR3aa: CASNPQGLTDTQYF

j_gene: TRBJ2-1
v_gene: TRBV10-1
CDR3aa: CASSPGLLYNEQFF

j_gene: TRBJ1-5
v_gene: TRBV21-1
CDR3aa: CASSTRTGCLDQPQHF

j_gene: TRBJ1-2
v_gene: TRBV20-1
CDR3aa: CSAIDRTGYTF

j_gene: TRBJ1-2
v_gene: TRBV7-9
CDR3aa: CASSSPRKGAFYGYTF

j_gene: TRBJ2-7
v_gene: TRBV5-1
CDR3aa: CASSSTRGRLEFYEQYF

j_gene: TRBJ2-7
v_gene: TRBV4-1
CDR3aa: CASSPAQAGGPLEQYF

j_gene: TRBJ2-6
v_gene: TRBV9
CDR3aa: CASSANRGTPGANVLTF

j_gene: TRBJ1-2
v_gene: TRBV6-1
CDR3aa: CASSEPRGGRPSNYGYTF

j_gene: TRBJ2-3
v_gene: TRBV4-3
CDR3aa: CASSQDQGRESTQYF

j_gene: TRBJ2-7
v_gene: TRBV28
CDR3aa: CASRHLFGGNYEQYF

j_gene: TRBJ2-5
v_gene: TRBV30
CDR3aa: CAWSVLMETQYF

j_gene: TRBJ2-1
v_gene: TRBV11-3
CDR3aa: CASSLGSLASDEQFF

j_gene: TRBJ2-7
v_gene: TRBV6-1
CDR3aa: CASRGPSYEQYF

j_gene: TRBJ1-2
v_gene: TRBV28
CDR3aa: CASSLRVSAHLF

j_gene: TRBJ1-5
v_gene: TRBV18
CDR3aa: CASSPRGDQPQHF

j_gene: TRBJ2-7
v_gene: TRBV5-1
CDR3aa: CASSKPGQSYEQYF

j_gene: TRBJ2-1
v_gene: TRBV29-1
CDR3aa: CSVEDTRKYNEQFF

j_gene: TRBJ1-6
v_gene: TRBV18
CDR3aa: CASSPPTGDNSPLHF

j_gene: TRBJ2-7
v_gene: TRBV9
CDR3aa: CASSVSPRASEQYF

j_gene: TRBJ2-7
v_gene: TRBV5-4
CDR3aa: CASSLWDRPYEQYF

j_gene: TRBJ2-1
v_gene: TRBV7-2
CDR3aa: CASSFDRGSYNEQFF

j_gene: TRBJ1-2
v_gene: TRBV28
CDR3aa: CASGGVDGYTF

j_gene: TRBJ2-5
v_gene: TRBV7-8
CDR3aa: CASSLHGGTPETQYF

j_gene: TRBJ2-3
v_gene: TRBV4-1
CDR3aa: CASTDSWMRFTDTQYF